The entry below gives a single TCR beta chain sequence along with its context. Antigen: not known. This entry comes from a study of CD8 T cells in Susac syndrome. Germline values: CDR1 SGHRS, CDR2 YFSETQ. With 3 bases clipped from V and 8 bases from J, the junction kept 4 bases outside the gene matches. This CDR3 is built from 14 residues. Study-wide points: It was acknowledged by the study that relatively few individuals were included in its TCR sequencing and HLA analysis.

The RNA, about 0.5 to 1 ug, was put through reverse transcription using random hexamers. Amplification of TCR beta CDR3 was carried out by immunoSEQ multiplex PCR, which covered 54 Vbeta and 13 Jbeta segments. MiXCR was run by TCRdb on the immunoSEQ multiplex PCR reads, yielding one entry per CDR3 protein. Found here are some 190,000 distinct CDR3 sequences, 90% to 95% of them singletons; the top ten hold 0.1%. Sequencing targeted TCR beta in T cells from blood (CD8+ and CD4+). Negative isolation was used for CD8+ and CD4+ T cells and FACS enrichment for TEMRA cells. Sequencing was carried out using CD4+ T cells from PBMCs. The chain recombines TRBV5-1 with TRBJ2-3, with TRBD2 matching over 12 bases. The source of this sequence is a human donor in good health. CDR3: CASSSGTSGRTQYF. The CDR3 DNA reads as TGCGCCAGCAGCTCAGGGACTAGCGGGCGTACGCAGTATTTT.